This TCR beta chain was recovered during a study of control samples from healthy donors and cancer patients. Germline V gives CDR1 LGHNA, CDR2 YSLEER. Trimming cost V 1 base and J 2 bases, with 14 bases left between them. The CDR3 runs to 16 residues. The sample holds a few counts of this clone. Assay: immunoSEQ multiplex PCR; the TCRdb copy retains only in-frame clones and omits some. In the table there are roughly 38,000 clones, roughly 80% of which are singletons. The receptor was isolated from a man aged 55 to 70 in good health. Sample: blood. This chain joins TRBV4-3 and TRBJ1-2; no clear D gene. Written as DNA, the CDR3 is TGCGCCAGCAGCCAAGCTACCCGGCTCAACAACTATGGCTACACCTTC. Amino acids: CASSQATRLNNYGYTF.